A single T cell receptor beta chain is shown here with its context. Antigen unknown. The sample originates from a study of T cells in Graves' hyperthyroidism and ophthalmopathy. Study results and limitations: Blood shared most expanded thyroid clonotypes above 0.001.

The CDR3 has 17 residues. Trimming took off 4 bases at V and 5 bases at J, with 24 bases between the two ends. Germline V gives CDR1 SGHDT, CDR2 YYEEEE. Using around 10 ml of fresh peripheral blood, PBMCs were prepared. Amplified regions were TCR beta CDR3 sequences from RNA transcripts. A first-round RT-PCR of the TCR CDR3 used the HTBI primer set. TCRdb re-derived calls from the multiplex PCR reads in MiXCR, one entry per CDR3 protein. The top ten hold approximately 8.7% of the sample, which has 750,000 to 950,000 distinct CDR3 sequences, around 39% seen once. The TCR sequence derives from a man aged 18 to 30 with Graves' hyperthyroidism. This chain uses TRBV5-6 with TRBJ2-5; the D gene is possibly TRBD1 (6 bases). The specimen sequenced was blood. The CDR3, as DNA: TGTGCCAGCAGCCCGTGGGGAACAGGGTTCTTTAGGGAGACCCAGTACTTC. This encodes CASSPWGTGFFRETQYF.